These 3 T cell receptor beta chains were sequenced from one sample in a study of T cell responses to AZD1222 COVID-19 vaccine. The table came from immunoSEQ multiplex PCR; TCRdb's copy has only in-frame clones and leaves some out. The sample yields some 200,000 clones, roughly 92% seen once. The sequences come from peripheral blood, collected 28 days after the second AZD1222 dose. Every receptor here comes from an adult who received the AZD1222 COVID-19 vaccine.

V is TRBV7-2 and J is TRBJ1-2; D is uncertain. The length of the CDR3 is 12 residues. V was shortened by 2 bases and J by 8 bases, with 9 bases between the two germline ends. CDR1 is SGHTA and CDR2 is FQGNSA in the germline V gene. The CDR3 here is CASSLYWGGYTF. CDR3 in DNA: TGTGCCAGCAGCTTATATTGGGGAGGCTACACCTTC.

The CDR3 sequence is CASSLAGGINNEQFF. DNA of the CDR3: TGTGCCAGCAGTTTAGCGGGGGGGATCAACAATGAGCAGTTCTTC. The chain has TRBV6-5 and TRBJ2-1; 11 bases align to TRBD2. V was pared by 4 bases and J by 5 bases, with 4 bases of the junction left unmatched. This CDR3 has 15 amino acids. Germline CDR1 and CDR2: MNHEY and SVGAGI.

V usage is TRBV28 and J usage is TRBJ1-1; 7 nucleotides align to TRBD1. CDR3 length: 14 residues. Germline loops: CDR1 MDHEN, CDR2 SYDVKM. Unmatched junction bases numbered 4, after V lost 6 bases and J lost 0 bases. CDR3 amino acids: CASRTGLLNTEAFF. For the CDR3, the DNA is TGTGCCAGCAGGACAGGGCTATTGAACACTGAAGCTTTCTTT.